The 10 T cell receptor beta chains given below trace back to one sample, sequenced in a study of blood T cells in healthy people across ages (dated by TCRdb to about 2015). Library generation was performed with 5' RACE. Instrument used: Illumina HiSeq 2500. A second PCR of about 6 to 12 cycles was run with a J-beta primer mix and a sample-barcoded 5' primer. TCRdb ran its own pipeline on the public reads, namely fastp trimming at Q25 and MiXCR clone calling, and kept in-frame beta chains. Entries are consolidated by CDR3 protein sequence, retaining the most common genes and DNA. Counted in this sample were some 760,000 distinct CDR3 sequences; roughly 25% of them appeared once. The ten largest clones represent 3% to 4% of the sample. Another study also made use of these data, one on T cells of mothers and their children.

Sequenced sample: blood. These TCRs come from a boy aged 5-17 years in good health.

This clonotype turned up a few times. J is TRBJ2-7 and V is TRBV20-1, with D possibly TRBD1 on 6 matching bases. From germline, CDR1 is DFQATT and CDR2 SNEGSKA (reference sequence). The CDR3 totals 12 residues. V was pared by 2 bases and J by 5 bases, with 10 bases between. The CDR3 DNA reads as TGCAGTGCTAGAATGGGACACCACGAGCAGTACTTC. Protein: CSARMGHHEQYF.

The rearrangement joins TRBV30 to TRBJ1-1; TRBD1 aligns across 7 bases. J was trimmed by 0 bases and V by 0 bases; bases with no gene match: 4. The CDR3 runs to 15 residues. Germline CDR1 and CDR2: GTSNPN and SVGIG (reference sequence). The CDR3 DNA reads TGTGCCTGGAGTGTAGGGACAGCAGTGAACACTGAAGCTTTCTTT. Its protein is CAWSVGTAVNTEAFF.

This clonotype was detected only a few times. The J gene is TRBJ1-6, the V gene TRBV5-1; 10 positions agree with TRBD1. This CDR3 spans 15 amino acids. The germline gives CDR1 SGHRS, CDR2 YFSETQ. V was clipped by 4 bases and J by 5 bases; unmatched bases: 3. The CDR3 sequence: CASSGTGEHNSPLHF. For the CDR3, the DNA is TGCGCCAGCAGCGGGACAGGGGAACATAATTCACCCCTCCACTTT.

This clonotype was seen ten or more times. V usage is TRBV20-1 and J usage is TRBJ2-5, with 7 bases fitting TRBD1. Germline CDR1 is DFQATT and CDR2 is SNEGSKA (reference sequence). V gave up 1 base and J gave up 1 base; unmatched junction bases: 9. The CDR3 runs 16 residues. CDR3 nucleotide sequence: TGCAGTGCTAGAGGTTTAACGACAGGGACCCAAGAGACCCAGTACTTC. Translation: CSARGLTTGTQETQYF.

V and J are TRBV18 and TRBJ2-1, with D perhaps matching TRBD1 (5 bases). The germline gives CDR1 KGHSH, CDR2 LQKENI. The V gene lost 6 bases and the J gene lost 7 bases, with 7 bases spanning the gap. The CDR3 covers 11 residues. CDR3 protein: CASSRQNEQFF. DNA for the CDR3: TGTGCCAGCTCGCGACAGAATGAGCAGTTCTTC.

This clonotype has ten or more counts. J is TRBJ1-1 and V is TRBV14; D is uncertain. Germline loops: CDR1 SGHDN, CDR2 FVKESK. V lost 3 bases to trimming and J lost 0 bases, with 5 bases between them. The CDR3 consists of 13 residues. CDR3 coding DNA: TGTGCCAGCAGCCAGGTGTTGAACACTGAAGCTTTCTTT. Protein product: CASSQVLNTEAFF.

The chain carries TRBV3-1 and TRBJ2-5; D gene uncertain. The J call is uncertain, as TRBJ2-7 better fits the DNA end. CDR1 is LGHDT and CDR2 is YNNKEL in the germline V gene (reference sequence). The CDR3 extends over 14 amino acids. CDR3 sequence reads: CASSPIRRPYEQYF. In DNA, the CDR3 is TGTGCCAGCAGCCCCATTCGGCGACCTTACGAGCAGTACTTC.

The V and J genes are TRBV20-1 and TRBJ2-4, with TRBD2 matching over 11 bases. The V segment lost 5 bases and the J segment 0 bases; nucleotides outside the gene matches: 12. CDR3 length: 18 amino acids. The V gene's germline CDR1 is DFQATT and CDR2 SNEGSKA (reference sequence). CDR3 nucleotide sequence: TGCAGTGCTCCGAACCTAGCGGGAGGTAACTTAGCCAAAAACATTCAGTACTTC. Protein: CSAPNLAGGNLAKNIQYF.

The J gene is TRBJ2-7, the V gene TRBV7-9; 7 bases agree with TRBD2. This CDR3 has 15 amino acids. The germline CDR1 and CDR2 sequences are SEHNR and FQNEAQ (reference sequence). V was clipped by 5 bases and J by 4 bases; unmatched bases: 11. The DNA of the CDR3 is TGTGCCAGCAGCAGCGTCACGGGGGGAGCATACGAGCAGTACTTC. This encodes CASSSVTGGAYEQYF. Complete variable domain (other parts from reference TRBV7-9 and TRBJ2-7): DTGVSQNPRHKITKRGQNVTFRCDPISEHNRLYWYRQTLGQGPEFLTYFQNEAQLEKSRLLSDRFSAERPKGSFSTLEIQRTEQGDSAMYLCASSSVTGGAYEQYFGPGTRLTVT.

This chain connects TRBV29-1 to TRBJ2-2, with 7 bases identical to TRBD2. V gave up 6 bases and J gave up 6 bases; unmatched junction bases: 13. In germline, CDR1 is SQVTM, CDR2 ANQGSEA. The CDR3 is made up of 15 amino acids. DNA for the CDR3: TGCAGCGTAGTAGGAGGGCGGGGGTTCGCCGGGGAGCTGTTTTTT. It yields the protein CSVVGGRGFAGELFF.